The entry below describes one T cell receptor (beta chain). Source study methods: How many nucleated cells were present was estimated from reference gene primer amplification. Generated by immunoSEQ multiplex PCR, the TCRdb table keeps only in-frame clones and is missing some. V and J calls and clone size follow that table, whereas D and trimming were derived from the DNA. The repertoire holds some 96,000 clones, with about nine tenths as singletons. The data were taken from a study of blood T cell repertoires in COVID-19. Study at large: Italy, Spain and the United States were the sources of the convalescent and acute COVID-19 samples. T cells, B-cell-depleted T cells, or PBMCs provided the cDNA or gDNA that served as material.

J gave up 2 bases and V 7 bases, and 7 bases lay outside the gene matches. The germline gives CDR1 SNHLY, CDR2 FYNNEI. The CDR3 has 15 amino acids. This receptor was identified in a man aged 60-69 years with acute or convalescent COVID-19. This rearrangement joins TRBV2 to TRBJ2-3; 9 nucleotides agree with TRBD2. Sequencing used peripheral blood. The CDR3 DNA reads as TGTGCCAGCAACGTGGCGGGGGGGGTCACAGATACGCAGTATTTT. As protein: CASNVAGGVTDTQYF.